The TCR beta chain described here comes from a study of spatial heterogeneity in lung cancer. The time point: blood at routine non-recurrence follow-up after resection. Trimming took 3 bases from V and 9 from J, leaving 14 bases between them. This CDR3 contains 14 residues. Germline V gene sequence: CDR1 SEHNR, CDR2 FQNEAQ (reference sequence). TCRdb called the 5' RACE reads again in MiXCR, with one record for every CDR3 protein. The sample records some 41,000 distinct CDR3 sequences, roughly 20% being singletons. The TCR originated in a female donor with early-stage non-small cell lung cancer. The sample in question was PBMCs, obtained at follow-up. The V call is TRBV7-9, the J call TRBJ2-2, with unresolved D. The CDR3 nucleotides are TGTGCCAGCAGCTTTCTCACTGAGAGCAGGGAGCTGTTTTTT. As protein: CASSFLTESRELFF.